This entry concerns a single TCR beta chain. The data originate from a study of blood T cell repertoires in COVID-19. TCRdb keeps only in-frame clones here, not all; method: immunoSEQ multiplex PCR. The data show 100,000 or so clones, approximately 86% seen once. The CDR3 has 13 amino acids. Germline V lookup: CDR1 SGHNT, CDR2 YYREEE (reference sequence). V was pared by 4 bases and J by 4 bases, with 2 bases of the junction left unmatched. Sample: PBMCs or T cells enriched from blood (not recorded which). The chain links TRBV5-4 to TRBJ1-1; 9 positions match TRBD1. The sequence derives from a woman between 45 and 65 years old who had recovered from COVID-19. In DNA, the CDR3 is TGTGCCAGCAGCCGGACAGGGGTCACTGAAGCTTTCTTT. This encodes CASSRTGVTEAFF. Combining the CDR3 with reference TRBV5-4 and TRBJ1-1 gives the whole variable domain ETGVTQSPTHLIKTRGQQVTLRCSSQSGHNTVSWYQQALGQGPQFIFQYYREEENGRGNFPPRFSGLQFPNYSSELNVNALELDDSALYLCASSRTGVTEAFFGQGTRLTVV.